These 25 T cell receptor beta chains were sequenced from one sample in a study of T cell responses to AZD1222 COVID-19 vaccine. Data came from immunoSEQ multiplex PCR; TCRdb stores just in-frame clones and leaves some out. The sample records 100,000 to 150,000 clones, 92% being singletons. Sample: peripheral blood, taken 28 days after the second AZD1222 dose. These receptors all stem from an adult who received the AZD1222 COVID-19 vaccine.

The V gene is TRBV19, the J gene TRBJ2-1; D unresolved. V lost 7 bases and J 0 bases, leaving 13 bases between the germline ends. CDR3 length: 15 amino acids. Germline V gene sequence: CDR1 LNHDA, CDR2 SQIVND (reference sequence). The CDR3: CASTTWGYSYNEQFF. The CDR3 DNA reads as TGTGCCAGTACCACCTGGGGTTACTCCTACAATGAGCAGTTCTTC.

This chain connects TRBV6-5 to TRBJ1-1; 7 nucleotides line up with TRBD1. Germline V gives CDR1 MNHEY, CDR2 SVGAGI. Losses at the gene ends were 8 bases for V and 7 bases for J; bases not matched to a gene: 7. There are 12 residues in the CDR3. The CDR3 coding sequence is TGTGCCAGCCGAGCCGGGACAGATGAAGCTTTCTTT. This encodes CASRAGTDEAFF.

The DNA of the CDR3 is TGTGCCAGCAGTTACCAGGGGCCTCCCTATGGCTACACCTTC. Protein: CASSYQGPPYGYTF. The chain joins TRBV27 to TRBJ1-2; possible D gene TRBD1, 6 bases. Trimming pared 4 bases from V and 4 bases from J, leaving 13 bases between. Looked up from germline, CDR1 is MNHEY and CDR2 is SMNVEV (reference sequence). The CDR3 is 14 residues long.

This chain connects TRBV29-1 to TRBJ2-1, with D perhaps matching TRBD1 or TRBD2 (5 bases each). Germline values: CDR1 SQVTM, CDR2 ANQGSEA. The CDR3 has 13 amino acids. The ends were cut back, 5 bases at V and 0 bases at J, with 8 bases in the middle. CDR3 DNA sequence: TGCAGCGTTCGAGGGGACTCCTACAATGAGCAGTTCTTC. This encodes CSVRGDSYNEQFF.

V and J are TRBV12-3 or TRBV12-4 and TRBJ2-7, with TRBD1 identical over 8 bases. The length of the CDR3 is 13 residues. The V segment lost 7 bases and the J segment 6 bases; nucleotides outside the gene matches: 8. The CDR3 is CASTLRGLGEQYF. Here the CDR3 DNA reads TGTGCCAGCACTCTCAGGGGGCTTGGCGAGCAGTACTTC.

The sample holds one count of this clone. This rearrangement joins TRBV18 to TRBJ1-5; D gene uncertain. There are 14 residues in the CDR3. Looked up from germline, CDR1 is KGHSH and CDR2 is LQKENI. Trimming took off 6 bases at V and 2 bases at J, with 11 bases between the two ends. The CDR3 nucleotides read TGTGCCAGCTCCCCGACTGCTCGCAATCAGCCCCAGCATTTT. It encodes CASSPTARNQPQHF.

The gene calls are TRBV21-1 and TRBJ1-1; TRBD1 is the table's D call and was not checked against the DNA. TRBV21-1 represents a pseudogene. The CDR3 sequence is 15 residues long. CDR3 sequence (DNA): TGTGCCAGCAGCCCGAACAGAGAGACAGGCACTGAAGCTTTCTTT. This gives the protein CASSPNRETGTEAFF.

The count of this clone is one. The V gene is TRBV7-8, the J gene TRBJ2-7; D is ambiguous. Germline V CDR1 and CDR2: SGHVS, FQNEAQ. This CDR3 has 13 residues. V dropped 1 base and J dropped 0 bases, with 4 bases sitting between them. In DNA form, the CDR3 reads TGTGCCAGCAGCTTAGACCGCTCCTACGAGCAGTACTTC. Protein sequence: CASSLDRSYEQYF.

The J gene is TRBJ2-3, the V gene TRBV6-5; D unresolved. Trimming took 6 bases from V and 3 from J, leaving 7 bases between them. The CDR3 runs 12 residues. Germline V gene data show CDR1 as MNHEY and CDR2 as SVGAGI. This chain's CDR3 is CASRWSTDTQYF. The DNA of the CDR3 is TGTGCCAGCAGATGGTCGACAGATACGCAGTATTTT.

The chain joins TRBV3-1 (or the pseudogene TRBV3-2) to TRBJ1-6; D remains ambiguous. Trimming stripped 1 base from V and 0 bases from J, with 4 bases between. The germline V gene has CDR1 LGHDT and CDR2 YNNKEL (reference sequence). The length of the CDR3 is 15 residues. Here the CDR3 DNA reads TGTGCCAGCAGCCAAGGATACTCCTATAATTCACCCCTCCACTTT. Translation: CASSQGYSYNSPLHF.

This clone was counted once. The chain employs TRBV18 and TRBJ2-7, with D unresolved. V was pared by 3 bases and J by 0 bases, with 6 bases between. Per the germline V gene, CDR1 is KGHSH and CDR2 is LQKENI. This CDR3 has 13 amino acids. CDR3 nucleotides: TGTGCCAGCTCACCTTTAAACTCCTACGAGCAGTACTTC. This codes for CASSPLNSYEQYF.

The rearrangement links TRBV18 to TRBJ2-1, with TRBD1 matching 8 bases. Germline lookup yields CDR1 KGHSH and CDR2 LQKENI. The CDR3 sequence is 13 residues long. After removal of 3 bases from V and 9 bases from J, the junction contained 4 bases not matched to a gene. Written as DNA, the CDR3 is TGTGCCAGCTCACCGGACAGGGTAGGTGAGCAGTTCTTC. Residues: CASSPDRVGEQFF.

The rearrangement uses TRBV3-1 (or the pseudogene TRBV3-2) and TRBJ2-7; TRBD2 matches 10 bases. Per germline, CDR1 LGHDT and CDR2 YNNKEL (reference sequence). V lost 3 bases to trimming and J lost 3 bases; unmatched junction nucleotides: 5. This CDR3 is built from 15 residues. The CDR3 DNA is TGTGCCAGCAGCCACCGACTAGCGGGTAACTACGAGCAGTACTTC. Translated, it gives CASSHRLAGNYEQYF.

The chain carries TRBV5-4 and TRBJ2-7; 11 bases map to TRBD1. There are 17 residues in the CDR3. From germline, CDR1 is SGHNT and CDR2 YYREEE (reference sequence). J lost 5 bases, V lost 2 bases, and 12 bases had no gene match. The CDR3 nucleotides are TGTGCCAGCAGCTTAAATGGGGGTACGGGACAGGGGGACGAGCAGTACTTC. Residues: CASSLNGGTGQGDEQYF.

The V call is TRBV6-5, the J call TRBJ1-1, with D unclear. The CDR3 totals 13 residues. CDR1 is MNHEY, CDR2 SVGAGI, per germline. Trimming removed 8 bases from V and 3 bases from J, with 13 bases in between. The DNA for the CDR3 is TGTGCCAGCCGCGGACTGGGTGACACTGAAGCTTTCTTT. Encoded protein: CASRGLGDTEAFF.

The chain recombines TRBV28 with TRBJ1-2; possibly TRBD1 for D (5 bases). This CDR3 has 17 residues. V lost 8 bases and J lost 2, with 24 bases in between. CDR1 and CDR2 from the germline V gene are MDHEN and SYDVKM. CDR3 protein: CASLGSTALDLNYGYTF. For the CDR3, the DNA is TGTGCCAGCCTCGGTTCGACAGCACTAGACCTAAACTATGGCTACACCTTC.

The chain links TRBV5-1 to TRBJ2-2; TRBD2 might be the D (5 bases). Trimming took 1 base from V and 5 from J, leaving 9 bases between them. Germline V gives CDR1 SGHRS, CDR2 YFSETQ. The CDR3 covers 14 residues. CDR3 loop: CASSLSAGTGELFF. The CDR3 DNA sequence: TGCGCCAGCAGCTTGTCCGCGGGTACCGGGGAGCTGTTTTTT.

The genes are TRBV15 and TRBJ1-2; D may be TRBD1 (5 bases). Germline loops: CDR1 LNHNV, CDR2 YYDKDF (reference sequence). The CDR3 consists of 17 residues. The V and J ends lost 0 bases and 4 bases respectively, with 18 bases between them. CDR3 sequence reads: CATSRDRDGGRRYGYTF. DNA for the CDR3: TGTGCCACCAGCAGAGATAGGGACGGGGGACGTCGCTATGGCTACACCTTC.

This clone was counted once. The chain links TRBV19 to TRBJ1-2; 9 bases fit TRBD1. Trimming at V came to 9 bases and at J to 2 bases, leaving 13 bases not matched to a gene. The germline V gene encodes CDR1 LNHDA and CDR2 SQIVND (reference sequence). This CDR3 comprises 16 residues. The CDR3 reads CARDRDRVVLNYGYTF. CDR3 DNA sequence: TGTGCCAGGGACCGGGACAGGGTTGTTTTAAACTATGGCTACACCTTC.

A single count supports this clone. CDR3 in amino acids: CASSQGGTGGAAYGYTF. CDR3 DNA sequence: TGCGCCAGCAGCCAAGGGGGGACAGGGGGCGCAGCCTATGGCTACACCTTC. The rearrangement joins TRBV4-1 to TRBJ1-2; 12 bases align to TRBD1. This CDR3 is built from 17 residues. Germline loops: CDR1 MGHRA, CDR2 YSYEKL. V lost 1 base, J lost 4 bases, and 7 bases stayed unmatched.

The J gene is TRBJ2-7, the V gene TRBV19; D unresolved. Germline CDR1 LNHDA, CDR2 SQIVND (reference sequence). V was pared by 4 bases and J by 5 bases, with 24 bases between. The CDR3 contains 17 residues. CDR3: CASSTYLHSILFHEQYF. The DNA for the CDR3 is TGTGCCAGTAGTACCTATCTACACTCGATTCTGTTCCACGAGCAGTACTTC.

The rearrangement uses TRBV6-5 and TRBJ1-2; 9 bases fit TRBD1. CDR3 length: 14 amino acids. V shed 5 bases and J 8 bases; nucleotides not matched to a gene: 9. Per the germline V gene, CDR1 is MNHEY and CDR2 is SVGAGI. CDR3 sequence (DNA): TGTGCCAGCAGTCGAAAGGACAGGGGCCTGGGCTACACCTTC. Translated, it gives CASSRKDRGLGYTF.

The V call is TRBV3-1 (or the pseudogene TRBV3-2), the J call TRBJ2-5; 9 bases are shared with TRBD1. Unmatched junction bases numbered 11, after V lost 1 base and J lost 5 bases. The CDR3 runs 17 residues. Looked up from germline, CDR1 is LGHDT and CDR2 is YNNKEL (reference sequence). The CDR3 bases are TGTGCCAGCAGCCAAGGGGGGGACAGGGTTTTTGGGGAGACCCAGTACTTC. Translation: CASSQGGDRVFGETQYF.

The chain employs TRBV28 and TRBJ1-5; D is undetermined. This CDR3 region has 16 residues. The germline gives CDR1 MDHEN, CDR2 SYDVKM. V was clipped by 2 bases and J by 3 bases, with 14 bases between them. Here the CDR3 DNA reads TGTGCCAGCAGTTTACCGGGGTCCATAACCAATCAGCCCCAGCATTTT. It codes for CASSLPGSITNQPQHF.

V gene TRBV5-1 combines with J gene TRBJ2-3; D remains ambiguous. V shed 1 base and J shed 5 bases, with 2 bases lying between them. There are 11 residues in the CDR3. Looked up from germline, CDR1 is SGHRS and CDR2 is YFSETQ. The CDR3 protein is CASSLKDTQYF. In DNA form, the CDR3 reads TGCGCCAGCAGCTTGAAAGATACGCAGTATTTT.